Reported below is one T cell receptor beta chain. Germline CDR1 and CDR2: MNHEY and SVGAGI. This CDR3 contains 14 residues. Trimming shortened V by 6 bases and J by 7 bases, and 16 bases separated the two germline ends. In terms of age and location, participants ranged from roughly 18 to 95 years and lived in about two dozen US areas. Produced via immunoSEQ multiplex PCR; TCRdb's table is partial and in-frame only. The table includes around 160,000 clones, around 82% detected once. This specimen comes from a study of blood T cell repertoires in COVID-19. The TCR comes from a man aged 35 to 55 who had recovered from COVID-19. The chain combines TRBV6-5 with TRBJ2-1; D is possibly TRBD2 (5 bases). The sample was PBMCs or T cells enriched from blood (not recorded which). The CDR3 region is CASRHEASHNEQFF. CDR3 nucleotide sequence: TGTGCCAGCAGGCATGAGGCTAGCCATAATGAGCAGTTCTTC.